These 20 T cell receptor beta chains originate from one sample sequenced in a study of blood T cell repertoires in COVID-19. The assay was immunoSEQ multiplex PCR, and TCRdb's table has in-frame clones only and misses some. The sample carries 200,000 to 250,000 clones, 70% to 85% recorded once. The sample consisted of PBMCs or T cells enriched from blood (not recorded which). The receptors were sampled from a woman aged 60-75 years who had recovered from COVID-19.

This chain joins TRBV6-2 or TRBV6-3 and TRBJ2-7; D ambiguous. CDR1 and CDR2 (germline): MNHEY, SVGEGT. The CDR3 consists of 15 residues. Between the trimmed V and J ends, which lost 2 bases and 0 bases, there was a span of 11 bases. The CDR3 here is CASSYLFFGSYEQYF. The CDR3 DNA reads as TGTGCCAGCAGTTACCTCTTCTTCGGCTCCTACGAGCAGTACTTC.

There are a few counts of this clone. V is TRBV11-3 and J is TRBJ1-3; D not certain. This CDR3 is built from 13 residues. V lost 4 bases to trimming and J lost 3 bases, with 7 bases between them. The germline gives CDR1 SGHNT, CDR2 YENEEA. CDR3 coding DNA: TGTGCCAGCAGCTCCAAGAGTGGAAACACCATATATTTT. Protein: CASSSKSGNTIYF.

The chain has TRBV4-3 and TRBJ1-2; 7 bases match TRBD1. The trim removed 0 bases at V and 3 bases at J, leaving 4 bases unmatched. Germline V gives CDR1 LGHNA, CDR2 YSLEER. This CDR3 comprises 15 residues. CDR3 region: CASSQEIGTDYGYTF. CDR3 DNA: TGCGCCAGCAGCCAAGAGATCGGGACAGACTATGGCTACACCTTC.

The rearrangement links TRBV5-1 to TRBJ2-1; 11 bases align to TRBD2. Germline trimming cut 2 bases from V and 7 bases from J; bases unmatched to any gene: 2. The CDR3 runs to 14 residues. Per the germline V gene, CDR1 is SGHRS and CDR2 is YFSETQ. CDR3 DNA: TGCGCCAGCAGCTTTAGCGGGAGGGCGAATGAGCAGTTCTTC. It is translated as CASSFSGRANEQFF.

The gene calls are TRBV5-6 and TRBJ1-6, with D maybe TRBD1 (5 bases). The CDR3 has 15 amino acids. The V end lost 4 bases, the J end lost 1 base, and 9 bases lay between the germline ends. CDR1 SGHDT and CDR2 YYEEEE come from the germline V gene. The CDR3, as DNA: TGTGCCAGCAGCATTGGGGGGTCCTATAATTCACCCCTCCACTTT. It specifies CASSIGGSYNSPLHF.

The rearrangement uses TRBV19 and TRBJ2-1; D is perhaps TRBD2 (6 bases). Trimming took off 2 bases at V and 3 bases at J, with 11 bases between the two ends. Germline assignment: CDR1 LNHDA and CDR2 SQIVND (reference sequence). The CDR3 length is 15 residues. CDR3 sequence: CASSIPGVLYNEQFF. CDR3 coding DNA: TGTGCCAGTAGTATACCGGGGGTCCTCTACAATGAGCAGTTCTTC.

The chain uses TRBV7-2 and TRBJ2-5; D is possibly TRBD2 (6 bases). The CDR3 contains 15 residues. From germline, CDR1 is SGHTA and CDR2 FQGNSA. Trimming pared 3 bases from V and 1 base from J, leaving 12 bases between. CDR3 loop: CASSLGGDTQETQYF. The CDR3 bases are TGTGCCAGCAGCTTGGGAGGCGACACCCAAGAGACCCAGTACTTC.

The chain carries TRBV10-3 and TRBJ1-1; 8 bases fit TRBD1. In germline, CDR1 is ENHRY, CDR2 SYGVKD. This CDR3 has 15 amino acids. J was trimmed by 1 base and V by 4 bases; bases with no gene match: 5. CDR3 residues: CAISGEGQANTEAFF. CDR3 DNA sequence: TGTGCCATCAGTGGGGAGGGACAGGCGAACACTGAAGCTTTCTTT.

This clone was observed a single time. DNA of the CDR3: TGTGCCAGCAGCGTTCGCCAGGGGCGCAATGGCTACACCTTC. Translated, it gives CASSVRQGRNGYTF. The J gene is TRBJ1-2, the V gene TRBV7-2, with a weak D call TRBD1 (6 bases). Germline CDR1 reads SGHTA; CDR2 reads FQGNSA. There are 14 residues in the CDR3. The V and J ends lost 5 bases and 6 bases respectively, with 16 bases between them. Drawing the rest from reference TRBV7-2 and TRBJ1-2, the complete variable domain is GAGVSQSPSNKVTEKGKDVELRCDPISGHTALYWYRQSLGQGLEFLIYFQGNSAPDKSGLPSDRFSAERTGGSVSTLTIQRTQQEDSAVYLCASSVRQGRNGYTFGSGTRLTVV.

V usage is TRBV13 and J usage is TRBJ1-1, with a weak D call TRBD1 (6 bases). Trimming left V 0 bases short and J 8 bases short, with 10 bases between. This CDR3 spans 13 amino acids. CDR1 and CDR2 (germline): PRHDT, FYEKMQ (reference sequence). CDR3 DNA: TGTGCCAGCAGCTTAGGCAAAGGGACAGAAGCTTTCTTT. Translating it yields CASSLGKGTEAFF.

CDR3 nucleotides: TGTGCCAGCAGCTTGGGGGTGACAGGGGCTAATGAAAAACTGTTTTTT. Its translation: CASSLGVTGANEKLFF. The chain carries TRBV5-4 and TRBJ1-4; TRBD1 matches at 8 bases. After removal of 0 bases from V and 3 bases from J, the junction contained 4 bases not matched to a gene. The germline V gene has CDR1 SGHNT and CDR2 YYREEE (reference sequence). The CDR3 spans 16 residues.

The chain is built from TRBV5-1 and TRBJ2-3; D ambiguous. Germline V gives CDR1 SGHRS, CDR2 YFSETQ. The CDR3 is 13 residues long. Trimming stripped 0 bases from V and 6 bases from J, with 8 bases between. CDR3 residues: CASSLEPEDTQYF. The CDR3 region has the DNA TGCGCCAGCAGCTTGGAGCCTGAGGATACGCAGTATTTT.

V and J are TRBV18 and TRBJ1-3, with D perhaps TRBD1 (5 bases). V was shortened by 1 base and J by 0 bases, with 10 bases between the two germline ends. The CDR3 is 16 residues long. CDR1 is KGHSH and CDR2 is LQKENI in the germline V gene. In nucleotides, the CDR3 is TGTGCCAGCTCACCACTGGAGGGGTTCTCTGGAAACACCATATATTTT. This codes for CASSPLEGFSGNTIYF.

V and J are TRBV19 and TRBJ2-5; D perhaps matches TRBD2 (5 bases). In germline, CDR1 is LNHDA, CDR2 SQIVND (reference sequence). This CDR3 spans 12 amino acids. V gave up 7 bases and J gave up 7 bases, with 13 bases separating them. CDR3 in DNA: TGTGCCAGTAAAGAGGGTATGGGGACCCAGTACTTC. Translating gives CASKEGMGTQYF.

This clone has more than one count but fewer than ten. DNA of the CDR3: TGTGCCAGCAGCTTGGGTAGAGGGAGGGGGTATGGCGAGCAGTACTTC. It encodes CASSLGRGRGYGEQYF. This chain uses TRBV5-4 with TRBJ2-7, with a tentative D call TRBD2 (7 bases). Trimming pared 0 bases from V and 6 bases from J, leaving 19 bases between. CDR1 is SGHNT, CDR2 YYREEE, per germline (reference sequence). This CDR3 spans 16 amino acids.

This sequence joins TRBV6-6 and TRBJ2-4; a possible D gene is TRBD1 (6 bases). This CDR3 has 12 residues. Deletions cut 0 bases from V and 16 bases from J, with 13 bases between. Germline values: CDR1 MNHNY, CDR2 SVGAGI (reference sequence). CDR3 sequence: CASSYSGQFAYF. The CDR3 bases are TGTGCCAGCAGTTACTCCGGACAGTTCGCCTACTTC.

CDR3 coding DNA: TGCGCCAGCAGCCCGGGCGGGGGAGCCTACGAGCAGTACTTC. Translating it yields CASSPGGGAYEQYF. The V gene is TRBV5-1, the J gene TRBJ2-7; TRBD2 aligns across 7 bases. V was clipped by 4 bases and J by 2 bases; unmatched bases: 6. Germline V gene sequence: CDR1 SGHRS, CDR2 YFSETQ. The CDR3 is 14 residues long.

This sequence joins TRBV4-2 and TRBJ2-2, with TRBD1 matching over 9 bases. The CDR3 totals 18 residues. Germline CDR1 LGHNA, CDR2 YNFKEQ. V shed 4 bases, J shed 7 bases, and the junction held 16 bases outside the gene matches. The CDR3 spells CASSRTYRGRFGSGELFF. The CDR3 DNA follows: TGTGCCAGCAGCCGAACGTACAGGGGGCGCTTTGGAAGCGGGGAGCTGTTTTTT.

This chain uses TRBV7-9 with TRBJ1-1; 9 bases map to TRBD1. CDR1 is SEHNR, CDR2 FQNEAQ, per germline (reference sequence). The length of the CDR3 is 14 residues. Trimming cost V 6 bases and J 5 bases; bases outside gene matches: 7. The CDR3 sequence: CASSFGTGFTEAFF. The CDR3 DNA sequence: TGTGCCAGCAGTTTTGGGACAGGGTTTACTGAAGCTTTCTTT.

The count of this clone is one. V is TRBV5-4 and J is TRBJ1-2, with D possibly TRBD1 on 5 matching bases. The V end lost 1 base, the J end lost 0 bases, and 16 bases lay between the germline ends. Germline CDR1 is SGHNT and CDR2 is YYREEE (reference sequence). The CDR3 length is 17 residues. The CDR3 DNA reads as TGTGCCAGCAGCTTGCCGGGGGATATAAGAACTAACTATGGCTACACCTTC. The encoded protein is CASSLPGDIRTNYGYTF.